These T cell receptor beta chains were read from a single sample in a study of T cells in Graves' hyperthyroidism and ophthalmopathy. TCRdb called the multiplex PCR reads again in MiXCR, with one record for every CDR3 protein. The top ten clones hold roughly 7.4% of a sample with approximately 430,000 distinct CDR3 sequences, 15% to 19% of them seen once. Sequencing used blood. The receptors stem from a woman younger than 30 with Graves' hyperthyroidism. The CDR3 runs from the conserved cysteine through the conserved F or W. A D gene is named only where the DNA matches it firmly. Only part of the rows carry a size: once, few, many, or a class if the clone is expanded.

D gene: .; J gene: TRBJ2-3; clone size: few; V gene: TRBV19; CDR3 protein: CASSTLDSRSTDAQYF; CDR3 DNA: TGTGCCAGTAGTACCCTGGACAGCCGATCCACAGATGCGCAGTATTTT
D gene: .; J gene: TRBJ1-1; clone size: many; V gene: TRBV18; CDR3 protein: CASSPPRHRRNTEAFF; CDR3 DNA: TGTGCCAGCTCACCTCCCCGCCATAGACGGAACACTGAAGCTTTCTTT
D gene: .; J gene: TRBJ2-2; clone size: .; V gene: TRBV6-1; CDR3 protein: CASIWAGGSNTGELFF; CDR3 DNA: TGTGCCAGCATCTGGGCCGGGGGATCGAACACCGGGGAGCTGTTTTTT
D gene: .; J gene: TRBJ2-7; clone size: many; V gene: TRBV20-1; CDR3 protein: CSATTGSYEQYF; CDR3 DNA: TGCAGTGCCACGACAGGATCCTACGAGCAGTACTTC
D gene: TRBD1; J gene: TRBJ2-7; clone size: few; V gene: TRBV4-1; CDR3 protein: CASSYRTGTGSYEQYF; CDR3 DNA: TGCGCCAGCAGCTACCGGACAGGGACCGGCTCCTACGAGCAGTACTTC
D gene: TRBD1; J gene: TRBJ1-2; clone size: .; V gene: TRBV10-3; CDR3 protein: CASSGTGEANYGYTF; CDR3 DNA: TGTGCCAGCAGCGGGACAGGGGAGGCCAACTATGGCTACACCTTC
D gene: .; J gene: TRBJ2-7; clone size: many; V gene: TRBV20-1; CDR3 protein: CSAVRGPGYEQYF; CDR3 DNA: TGCAGTGCCGTGCGAGGGCCCGGATACGAGCAGTACTTC
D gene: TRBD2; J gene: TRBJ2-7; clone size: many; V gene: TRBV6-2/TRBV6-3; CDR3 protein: CASSPGLEPYEQYF; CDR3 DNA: TGTGCCAGCAGCCCTGGACTAGAACCCTACGAGCAGTACTTC
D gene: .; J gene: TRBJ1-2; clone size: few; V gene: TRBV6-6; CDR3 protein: CASSYSIENYGYTF; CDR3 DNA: TGTGCCAGCAGTTACTCGATTGAGAACTATGGCTACACCTTC
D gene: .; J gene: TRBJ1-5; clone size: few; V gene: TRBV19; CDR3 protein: CASTSSHQGTWSNQPQHF; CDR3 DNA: TGTGCCAGTACCTCTTCACACCAGGGCACCTGGAGCAATCAGCCCCAGCATTTT
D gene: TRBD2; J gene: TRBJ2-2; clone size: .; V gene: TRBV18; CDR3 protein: CASSPLGLAGNTGELFF; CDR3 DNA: TGTGCCAGCTCACCACTGGGTCTAGCGGGGAACACCGGGGAGCTGTTTTTT
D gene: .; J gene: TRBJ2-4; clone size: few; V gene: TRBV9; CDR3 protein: CASSVDTGPRIQYF; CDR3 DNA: TGTGCCAGCAGCGTAGACACGGGGCCAAGGATTCAGTACTTC
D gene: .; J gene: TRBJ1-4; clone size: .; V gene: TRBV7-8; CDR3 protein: CASSTNKGWNEKLFF; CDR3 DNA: TGTGCCAGCAGCACCAACAAGGGATGGAATGAAAAACTGTTTTTT
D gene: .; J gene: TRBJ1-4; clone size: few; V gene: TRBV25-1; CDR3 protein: CASSDPSGFEKLFF; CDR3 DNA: TGTGCCAGCAGTGACCCTAGTGGTTTTGAAAAACTGTTTTTT
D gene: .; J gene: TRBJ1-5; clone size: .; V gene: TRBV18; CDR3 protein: CASSPDSSRGGNNQPQHF; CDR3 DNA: TGTGCCAGCTCACCCGATTCGTCCAGGGGAGGCAACAATCAGCCCCAGCATTTT
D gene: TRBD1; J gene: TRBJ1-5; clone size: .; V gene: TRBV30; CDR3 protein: CASGQGYQPQHF; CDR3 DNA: TGTGCTTCGGGACAGGGGTATCAGCCCCAGCATTTT
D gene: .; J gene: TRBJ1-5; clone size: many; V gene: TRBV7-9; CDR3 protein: CASSTGGALQPQHF; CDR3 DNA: TGTGCCAGCAGCACTGGAGGCGCCCTACAGCCCCAGCATTTT
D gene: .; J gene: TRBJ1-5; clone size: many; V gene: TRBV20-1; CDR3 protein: CSARADSNQPQHF; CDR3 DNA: TGCAGTGCTAGAGCAGATAGCAATCAGCCCCAGCATTTT
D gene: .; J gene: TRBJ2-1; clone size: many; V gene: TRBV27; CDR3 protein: CASSDLGSSSYNEQFF; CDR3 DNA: TGTGCCAGCAGTGACCTGGGGTCTAGCTCCTACAATGAGCAGTTCTTC
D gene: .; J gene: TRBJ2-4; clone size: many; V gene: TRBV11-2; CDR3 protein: CASSPGPSLAKNIQYF; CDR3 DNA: TGTGCCAGCAGCCCGGGACCTTCATTAGCCAAAAACATTCAGTACTTC
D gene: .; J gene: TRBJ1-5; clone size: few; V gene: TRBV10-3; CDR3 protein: CAISKSGGGYSNQPQHF; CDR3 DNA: TGTGCCATCAGCAAGTCCGGAGGCGGATATAGCAATCAGCCCCAGCATTTT
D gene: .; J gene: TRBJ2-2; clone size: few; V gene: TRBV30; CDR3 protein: CAWSNWINTRELFF; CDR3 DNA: TGTGCCTGGAGTAACTGGATTAACACCAGGGAGCTGTTTTTT
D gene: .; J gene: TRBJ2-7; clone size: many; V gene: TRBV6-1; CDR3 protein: CASSFWGRNYEQYF; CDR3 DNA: TGTGCCAGCAGTTTCTGGGGGAGGAACTACGAGCAGTACTTC
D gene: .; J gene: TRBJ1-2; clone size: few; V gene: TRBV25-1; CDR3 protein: CASSEFRTRGYGYTF; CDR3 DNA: TGTGCCAGCAGTGAATTCCGGACAAGAGGGTATGGCTACACCTTC
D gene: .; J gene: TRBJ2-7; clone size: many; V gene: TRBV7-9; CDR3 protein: CASSKDPTYEQYF; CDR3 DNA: TGTGCCAGCAGCAAAGATCCAACCTACGAGCAGTACTTC
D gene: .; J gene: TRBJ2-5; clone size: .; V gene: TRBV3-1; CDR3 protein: CASSQEGGGVETQYF; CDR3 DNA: TGTGCCAGCAGCCAAGAAGGGGGGGGCGTAGAGACCCAGTACTTC
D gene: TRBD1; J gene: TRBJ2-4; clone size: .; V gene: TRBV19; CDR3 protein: CASQTPGQGINIQYF; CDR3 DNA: TGTGCCAGTCAGACCCCGGGACAGGGTATAAACATTCAGTACTTC
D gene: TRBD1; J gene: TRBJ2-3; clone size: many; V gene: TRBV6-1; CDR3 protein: CASSPRTGRDTQYF; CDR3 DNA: TGTGCCAGCAGTCCCCGGACAGGGCGAGATACGCAGTATTTT
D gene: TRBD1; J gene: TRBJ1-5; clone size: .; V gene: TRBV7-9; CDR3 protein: CASSFSGTGNQPQHF; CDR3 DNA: TGTGCCAGCAGCTTCTCCGGGACAGGGAATCAGCCCCAGCATTTT
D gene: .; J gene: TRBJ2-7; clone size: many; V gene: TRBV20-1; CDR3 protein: CSAHSPGLRYEQYF; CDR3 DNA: TGCAGTGCTCACTCTCCCGGACTCCGCTACGAGCAGTACTTC
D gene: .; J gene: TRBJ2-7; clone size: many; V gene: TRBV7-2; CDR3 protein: CASSLLAGDTYEQYF; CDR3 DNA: TGTGCCAGCAGCTTATTGGCGGGGGACACCTACGAGCAGTACTTC
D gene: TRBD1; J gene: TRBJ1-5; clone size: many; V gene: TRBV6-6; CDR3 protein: CASSYSAGGLNQPQHF; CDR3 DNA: TGTGCCAGCAGTTACTCGGCAGGGGGACTCAATCAGCCCCAGCATTTT
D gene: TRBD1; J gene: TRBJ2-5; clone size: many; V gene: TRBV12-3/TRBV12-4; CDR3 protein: CASRYTGEETQYF; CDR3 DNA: TGTGCCAGCAGGTATACAGGGGAAGAGACCCAGTACTTC
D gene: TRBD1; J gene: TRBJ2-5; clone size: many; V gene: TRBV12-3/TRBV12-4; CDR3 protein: CASRTGTEETQYF; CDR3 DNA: TGTGCCAGCAGGACCGGGACAGAGGAGACCCAGTACTTC
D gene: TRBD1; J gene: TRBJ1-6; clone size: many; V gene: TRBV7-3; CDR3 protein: CASSTDRDSPLHF; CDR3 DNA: TGTGCCAGCAGCACTGACAGGGATTCACCCCTCCACTTT
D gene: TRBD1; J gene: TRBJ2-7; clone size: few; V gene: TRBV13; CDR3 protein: CASSFGDRAYEQYF; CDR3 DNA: TGTGCCAGCAGCTTTGGGGACAGGGCTTACGAGCAGTACTTC
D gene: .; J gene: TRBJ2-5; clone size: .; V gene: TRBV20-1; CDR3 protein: CSARGEEARETQYF; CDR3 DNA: TGCAGTGCTAGAGGGGAGGAGGCGCGTGAGACCCAGTACTTC